This passage covers 8 T cell receptor beta chains from one sample sequenced in a study of blood T cell repertoires in COVID-19. Here immunoSEQ multiplex PCR was the method, and the copy in TCRdb shows in-frame clones only, minus some. Of 330,000 or so clones detected, around 87% appear once; the ten largest clones hold 1.5% to 2%. Sequenced: PBMCs or T cells enriched from blood (not recorded which). Receptors originate from a man aged 35 to 55 in a cohort exposed to, infected with or recovered from COVID-19 (not recorded which).

The chain is built from TRBV6-2 or TRBV6-3 and TRBJ2-2, with 10 bases matching TRBD2. Trimming cost V 0 bases and J 5 bases; bases outside gene matches: 6. Germline V gene sequence: CDR1 MNHEY, CDR2 SVGEGT. This CDR3 has 17 residues. The CDR3 reads CASSYSVLAGRTGELFF. CDR3 sequence (DNA): TGTGCCAGCAGTTACTCGGTACTAGCGGGAAGGACCGGGGAGCTGTTTTTT.

This sequence joins TRBV7-2 and TRBJ2-1, with TRBD2 matching over 13 bases. This CDR3 comprises 19 residues. V lost 4 bases, J lost 0 bases, and 9 bases stayed unmatched. Looked up from germline, CDR1 is SGHTA and CDR2 is FQGNSA. The CDR3, as DNA: TGTGCCAGCAGCTATCCCGAGAGGACTAGCGGGAGCTCCTACAATGAGCAGTTCTTC. As protein: CASSYPERTSGSSYNEQFF.

The chain combines TRBV5-1 with TRBJ2-7; the D gene is possibly TRBD2 (6 bases). The germline V gene encodes CDR1 SGHRS and CDR2 YFSETQ. The CDR3 spans 13 residues. V was clipped by 6 bases and J by 5 bases, with 15 bases between them. CDR3 region: CASTLDYTHEQYF. CDR3 coding DNA: TGCGCCAGCACCCTGGACTACACCCACGAGCAGTACTTC.

This clone was picked up one time. The chain is built from TRBV27 and TRBJ2-1; TRBD2 matches 12 bases. The CDR3 consists of 16 residues. Germline V gene lookup returns CDR1 MNHEY and CDR2 SMNVEV (reference sequence). Trimming removed 5 bases from V and 7 bases from J; junction bases left unmatched: 9. CDR3 protein: CASSGRLAGEGNEQFF. The CDR3 region has the DNA TGTGCCAGCAGTGGACGACTAGCGGGAGAGGGGAATGAGCAGTTCTTC.

The chain is built from TRBV5-1 and TRBJ2-3; 7 nucleotides line up with TRBD2. The CDR3 length is 15 residues. V dropped 2 bases and J dropped 3; count of bases not matched to a gene: 6. The germline V gene has CDR1 SGHRS and CDR2 YFSETQ. The CDR3 DNA is TGCGCCAGCAGCTTCGGACGCGGGAGAACAGATACGCAGTATTTT. It yields the protein CASSFGRGRTDTQYF. Variable domain in full (rest from reference TRBV5-1 and TRBJ2-3): KAGVTQTPRYLIKTRGQQVTLSCSPISGHRSVSWYQQTPGQGLQFLFEYFSETQRNKGNFPGRFSGRQFSNSRSEMNVSTLELGDSALYLCASSFGRGRTDTQYFGPGTRLTVL.

This clone was counted a single time. J is TRBJ2-7 and V is TRBV7-8; D not certain. CDR1 and CDR2 from the germline V gene are SGHVS and FQNEAQ. V was clipped by 2 bases and J by 3 bases, with 20 bases between them. There are 17 residues in the CDR3. Here the CDR3 DNA reads TGTGCCAGCAGCTTATCCCCCGGCCTAGAGATATTCTACGAGCAGTACTTC. Translating gives CASSLSPGLEIFYEQYF.

The chain recombines TRBV7-3 with TRBJ2-1; perhaps TRBD1 as D (5 bases). Germline V lookup: CDR1 SGHTA, CDR2 FQGTGA. V lost 5 bases and J 5 bases, leaving 19 bases between the germline ends. The CDR3 contains 16 residues. CDR3 DNA: TGTGCCAGCAGCCCAAGGCTTCAGGGAAGAAACAATGAGCAGTTCTTC. Its translation: CASSPRLQGRNNEQFF.

The chain links TRBV25-1 to TRBJ2-1; D might be TRBD1 (6 bases). V gave up 2 bases and J gave up 7 bases, with 15 bases separating them. CDR1 and CDR2 (germline): MGHDK, SYGVNS. CDR3 length: 15 residues. CDR3 nucleotide sequence: TGTGCCAGCAGTGAACCGCCGGGACACAAAAATGAGCAGTTCTTC. Encoded protein: CASSEPPGHKNEQFF.